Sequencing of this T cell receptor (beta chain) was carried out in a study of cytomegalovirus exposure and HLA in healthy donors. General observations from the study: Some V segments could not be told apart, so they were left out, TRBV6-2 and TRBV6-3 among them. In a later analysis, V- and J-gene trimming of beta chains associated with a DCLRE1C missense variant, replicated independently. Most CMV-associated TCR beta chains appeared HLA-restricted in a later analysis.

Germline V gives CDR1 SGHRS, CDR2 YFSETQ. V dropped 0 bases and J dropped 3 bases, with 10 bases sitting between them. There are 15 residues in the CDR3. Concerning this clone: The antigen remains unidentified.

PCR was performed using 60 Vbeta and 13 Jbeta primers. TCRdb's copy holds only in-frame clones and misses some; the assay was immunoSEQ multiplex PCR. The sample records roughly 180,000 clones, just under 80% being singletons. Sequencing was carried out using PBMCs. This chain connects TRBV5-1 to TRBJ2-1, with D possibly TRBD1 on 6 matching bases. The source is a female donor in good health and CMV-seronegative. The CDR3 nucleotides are TGCGCCAGCAGCTTGGGTCAGGGGATCTACAATGAGCAGTTCTTC. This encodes CASSLGQGIYNEQFF.